The sample holds many counts of the clone carrying this T cell receptor (beta chain). This specimen belongs to a study of spatial heterogeneity in lung cancer. Time point meaning: sample taken at primary tumor resection. Sequencing was performed on whole RNA extracted from tumor and nontumor lung tissue, or from frozen PBMC, and the material was left unsorted. Germline loops: CDR1 DFQATT, CDR2 SNEGSKA (reference sequence). CDR3 size: 13 residues. Trimming removed 4 bases at V and 2 bases at J, with 9 bases between. TCRdb recomputed calls from the 5' RACE reads with MiXCR, one row per CDR3 protein. The sample includes about 82,000 distinct CDR3 sequences, roughly an eighth of them seen just once.

The rearrangement joins TRBV20-1 to TRBJ1-5; D may be TRBD1 (5 bases). Material: PBMCs, obtained at surgery. This sequence originates from a male donor with early-stage non-small cell lung cancer. As DNA, the CDR3 is TGCAGTGCTACTGGGGGTGGCAATCAGCCCCAGCATTTT. It encodes CSATGGGNQPQHF.